The following is a TCR beta chain sequence with its context. The antigen remains undetermined. This specimen belongs to a study of naive and memory T cell subsets. An equimolar mix of two oligonucleotides served as the beta constant-region primer for TRBC1 and TRBC2. Ligated cDNA was amplified by four rounds of PCR with nested alpha and beta constant-region primers and SP2. Via MiXCR, TCRdb re-called the UMI-ligation and nested PCR reads, giving one row per CDR3 protein. The sample carries some 87,000 distinct CDR3 sequences, approximately 6.5% recorded once. CDR3 size: 16 residues. V lost 3 bases to trimming and J lost 4 bases, with 17 bases between them. Four subsets defined by CD45RA and CD27 were sorted after CD3, CD4, CD8 and live/dead staining. General study results and limits: Over 90% of naive TCR sequences appeared only once after error correction, unlike memory subsets.

V gene TRBV12-3 or TRBV12-4 combines with J gene TRBJ2-3; D is perhaps TRBD1 (5 bases). Sequencing was carried out using central memory CD4+ T cells from blood. The TCR comes from a human donor in good health. The CDR3 here is CASSFNGPLGPDTQYF. CDR3 sequence (DNA): TGTGCCAGCAGTTTCAACGGACCCTTGGGGCCAGATACGCAGTATTTT.